This record covers a single T cell receptor beta chain. The antigen is undetermined. One junction end disagrees with the germline gene, perhaps due to a read error. TCRdb's table, derived via immunoSEQ multiplex PCR, lists solely in-frame clones and lacks some. This sample yields hundreds of thousands of clones, of which 86% are seen a single time; roughly 0.75% belongs to the top ten. The sample comes from a study of cytomegalovirus exposure and HLA in healthy donors. Whole-study findings and limits: Most observed TCR sequences were rare, whereas some public TCRs were detected in many donors. Cytomegalovirus status was reportedly diagnosed by the classifier with high specificity and sensitivity.

The specimen sequenced was PBMCs. This sequence was found in a woman between 18 and 29 years old in good health and CMV-seronegative.

The CDR3 nucleotides are TGTGCCAGCAGTTACCGGACAGAGCCACTCTTC. Its translation: CASSYRTEPLF. The gene calls are TRBV6-6 and TRBJ1-2, with D perhaps matching TRBD1 (6 bases). Germline-derived CDR1 and CDR2 are MNHNY and SVGAGI (reference sequence). CDR3 length equals 11 residues.